The rows below give T cell receptor beta chains drawn from one sample of a study of blood T cells in healthy people across ages. TCRdb re-analysed the 5' RACE reads in MiXCR, keeping a single row per CDR3 protein. Of over 700,000 distinct CDR3 sequences in the sample, 25% were seen once. This sample was also put to use in a study of T cells of mothers and their children.

The sequencing input was blood. These receptors were collected from a boy aged 10-17 years in good health. Both conserved end residues are part of each CDR3. Each record gives: clone size, CDR3 length, V gene, D gene, J gene, CDR3 protein, CDR3 DNA. The D gene is left open where the match is weak. A row's size may be missing; if present it is once, few, many or a size class.

abundance: .
len: 14
v_gene: TRBV21-1
d_gene: .
j_gene: TRBJ2-7
CDR3aa: CASRQGWWGYEQYF
CDR3nt: TGTGCCAGCAGACAGGGGTGGTGGGGCTACGAGCAGTACTTC

abundance: few
len: 14
v_gene: TRBV5-1
d_gene: TRBD2
j_gene: TRBJ2-1
CDR3aa: CASSREGLYNEQFF
CDR3nt: TGCGCCAGCAGTCGGGAGGGCCTCTACAATGAGCAGTTCTTC

abundance: few
len: 13
v_gene: TRBV27
d_gene: TRBD1
j_gene: TRBJ1-1
CDR3aa: CASRMTGVTEAFF
CDR3nt: TGTGCCAGCAGAATGACAGGGGTCACTGAAGCTTTCTTT

abundance: few
len: 15
v_gene: TRBV4-3
d_gene: .
j_gene: TRBJ2-7
CDR3aa: CASNQDKARTYEQYF
CDR3nt: TGCGCCAGCAACCAAGATAAAGCCAGAACCTACGAGCAGTACTTC

abundance: .
len: 20
v_gene: TRBV29-1
d_gene: TRBD2
j_gene: TRBJ2-1
CDR3aa: CSVELVRGTSGRVSYNEQFF
CDR3nt: TGCAGCGTTGAATTGGTGAGGGGGACTAGCGGGAGAGTATCCTACAATGAGCAGTTCTTC

abundance: .
len: 12
v_gene: TRBV28
d_gene: .
j_gene: TRBJ1-2
CDR3aa: CASSWALYGYTF
CDR3nt: TGTGCCAGCAGTTGGGCCCTCTATGGCTACACCTTC

abundance: .
len: 15
v_gene: TRBV20-1
d_gene: .
j_gene: TRBJ2-7
CDR3aa: CSARASGTGSYEQYF
CDR3nt: TGCAGTGCTAGAGCGAGCGGGACAGGCTCCTACGAGCAGTACTTC

abundance: few
len: 12
v_gene: TRBV12-5
d_gene: .
j_gene: TRBJ2-3
CDR3aa: CASGSRTDTQYF
CDR3nt: TGTGCTAGTGGTTCCCGTACAGATACGCAGTATTTT

abundance: once
len: 16
v_gene: TRBV7-2
d_gene: .
j_gene: TRBJ1-4
CDR3aa: CASSRATGSTNEKLFF
CDR3nt: TGTGCCAGCAGCCGCGCAACAGGGTCAACTAATGAAAAACTGTTTTTT

abundance: .
len: 14
v_gene: TRBV7-2
d_gene: .
j_gene: TRBJ2-7
CDR3aa: CASSRFAGTYEQYF
CDR3nt: TGTGCCAGCAGCCGGTTCGCAGGGACCTACGAGCAGTACTTC

abundance: .
len: 14
v_gene: TRBV20-1
d_gene: TRBD2
j_gene: TRBJ2-3
CDR3aa: CSAQTSGGSHTQYF
CDR3nt: TGCAGTGCTCAGACTAGCGGGGGCAGTCATACGCAGTATTTT

abundance: once
len: 14
v_gene: TRBV4-1
d_gene: TRBD2
j_gene: TRBJ2-1
CDR3aa: CASSPGLVSNEQFF
CDR3nt: TGCGCCAGCAGCCCCGGACTAGTCTCCAATGAGCAGTTCTTC

abundance: few
len: 17
v_gene: TRBV4-1
d_gene: .
j_gene: TRBJ1-2
CDR3aa: CASSQETLGFRDYGYTF
CDR3nt: TGCGCCAGCAGCCAAGAAACCTTGGGTTTCCGCGACTATGGCTACACCTTC

abundance: .
len: 15
v_gene: TRBV24-1
d_gene: .
j_gene: TRBJ2-1
CDR3aa: CATSDSQVTYNEQFF
CDR3nt: TGTGCCACCAGTGATAGCCAAGTCACCTACAATGAGCAGTTCTTC

abundance: few
len: 12
v_gene: TRBV12-3/TRBV12-4
d_gene: .
j_gene: TRBJ2-1
CDR3aa: CASSLSGREQFF
CDR3nt: TGTGCCAGCAGTTTATCTGGCCGCGAGCAGTTCTTC

abundance: many
len: 13
v_gene: TRBV7-7
d_gene: .
j_gene: TRBJ2-5
CDR3aa: CASSLGVLETQYF
CDR3nt: TGTGCTAGCAGCTTAGGGGTACTAGAGACCCAGTACTTC

abundance: few
len: 15
v_gene: TRBV7-2
d_gene: .
j_gene: TRBJ1-2
CDR3aa: CASSLRPGLLHGYTF
CDR3nt: TGTGCCAGCAGCTTACGGCCTGGCCTTCTCCATGGCTACACCTTC

abundance: few
len: 13
v_gene: TRBV29-1
d_gene: .
j_gene: TRBJ2-1
CDR3aa: CSVLVQEIIEQFF
CDR3nt: TGCAGCGTTCTCGTCCAGGAAATAATTGAGCAGTTCTTC

abundance: .
len: 12
v_gene: TRBV6-5
d_gene: .
j_gene: TRBJ1-1
CDR3aa: CASQGPNTEAFF
CDR3nt: TGTGCCAGCCAAGGGCCGAACACTGAAGCTTTCTTT

abundance: .
len: 16
v_gene: TRBV6-1
d_gene: .
j_gene: TRBJ2-7
CDR3aa: CASSQGGRTSSYEQYF
CDR3nt: TGTGCCAGCAGTCAAGGTGGCAGGACGAGCTCCTACGAGCAGTACTTC

abundance: .
len: 17
v_gene: TRBV6-5
d_gene: TRBD1
j_gene: TRBJ1-6
CDR3aa: CASSTTMTGRGNSPLHF
CDR3nt: TGTGCCAGCAGTACTACAATGACAGGGAGAGGTAATTCACCCCTCCACTTT

abundance: once
len: 16
v_gene: TRBV9
d_gene: .
j_gene: TRBJ1-3
CDR3aa: CASSVRGGAAGNTVYF
CDR3nt: TGTGCCAGCAGCGTTCGGGGGGGAGCGGCTGGAAACACCGTATATTTT

abundance: .
len: 15
v_gene: TRBV6-5
d_gene: .
j_gene: TRBJ2-3
CDR3aa: CASSLWAGGTDTQYF
CDR3nt: TGTGCCAGCAGTCTTTGGGCGGGTGGCACAGATACGCAGTATTTT

abundance: few
len: 13
v_gene: TRBV5-1
d_gene: .
j_gene: TRBJ1-1
CDR3aa: CASSPAGATEAFF
CDR3nt: TGCGCCAGCAGTCCAGCGGGGGCCACTGAAGCTTTCTTT

abundance: .
len: 11
v_gene: TRBV27
d_gene: .
j_gene: TRBJ2-7
CDR3aa: CAAGLRGEQYF
CDR3nt: TGTGCCGCGGGACTGCGGGGCGAGCAGTACTTC

abundance: few
len: 17
v_gene: TRBV2
d_gene: .
j_gene: TRBJ1-6
CDR3aa: CASSEGRQALYNSPLHF
CDR3nt: TGTGCCAGCAGTGAGGGCAGGCAGGCCCTCTATAATTCACCCCTCCACTTT

abundance: few
len: 15
v_gene: TRBV2
d_gene: .
j_gene: TRBJ1-4
CDR3aa: CASRALGEISEKLFF
CDR3nt: TGTGCCAGCAGGGCCTTAGGGGAGATTAGTGAAAAACTGTTTTTT

abundance: .
len: 14
v_gene: TRBV4-3
d_gene: .
j_gene: TRBJ2-3
CDR3aa: CASSQFRFEDTQYF
CDR3nt: TGCGCCAGCAGCCAATTCAGGTTCGAGGATACGCAGTATTTT

abundance: few
len: 13
v_gene: TRBV3-1
d_gene: .
j_gene: TRBJ1-1
CDR3aa: CASSQGTATEAFF
CDR3nt: TGTGCCAGCAGCCAAGGGACAGCCACTGAAGCTTTCTTT

abundance: few
len: 14
v_gene: TRBV5-1
d_gene: .
j_gene: TRBJ2-5
CDR3aa: CASSLPGAGETQYF
CDR3nt: TGCGCCAGCAGCTTGCCGGGGGCGGGCGAGACCCAGTACTTC

abundance: few
len: 15
v_gene: TRBV4-3
d_gene: .
j_gene: TRBJ2-7
CDR3aa: CASSQGTPVTYEQYF
CDR3nt: TGCGCCAGCAGCCAGGGGACACCAGTAACCTACGAGCAGTACTTC

abundance: few
len: 16
v_gene: TRBV20-1
d_gene: TRBD2
j_gene: TRBJ2-3
CDR3aa: CSARDRIREGTDTQYF
CDR3nt: TGCAGTGCTAGAGATCGTATCCGGGAGGGCACAGATACGCAGTATTTT

abundance: few
len: 12
v_gene: TRBV29-1
d_gene: TRBD2
j_gene: TRBJ2-2
CDR3aa: CSVERGDGELFF
CDR3nt: TGCAGCGTTGAACGGGGGGACGGGGAGCTGTTTTTT

abundance: .
len: 17
v_gene: TRBV9
d_gene: .
j_gene: TRBJ2-5
CDR3aa: CASSVAGGHLGEETQYF
CDR3nt: TGTGCCAGCAGCGTAGCGGGGGGCCATTTGGGGGAAGAGACCCAGTACTTC

abundance: few
len: 13
v_gene: TRBV20-1
d_gene: .
j_gene: TRBJ2-7
CDR3aa: CSAMRGVSYEQYF
CDR3nt: TGCAGTGCTATGCGGGGTGTCTCCTACGAGCAGTACTTC

abundance: .
len: 16
v_gene: TRBV29-1
d_gene: TRBD1
j_gene: TRBJ1-1
CDR3aa: CSVGQGANYRYTEAFF
CDR3nt: TGCAGCGTAGGACAGGGGGCTAATTATCGGTACACTGAAGCTTTCTTT

abundance: once
len: 12
v_gene: TRBV7-3
d_gene: .
j_gene: TRBJ2-1
CDR3aa: CASSPYVNEQFF
CDR3nt: TGTGCCAGCAGCCCCTACGTAAATGAGCAGTTCTTC

abundance: few
len: 15
v_gene: TRBV3-1
d_gene: TRBD1
j_gene: TRBJ1-4
CDR3aa: CASSHPGTVGEKLFF
CDR3nt: TGTGCCAGCAGCCATCCCGGGACAGTCGGTGAAAAACTGTTTTTT

abundance: few
len: 15
v_gene: TRBV29-1
d_gene: .
j_gene: TRBJ2-1
CDR3aa: CSVEAPRRLYNEQFF
CDR3nt: TGCAGCGTTGAAGCTCCCCGGCGACTTTACAATGAGCAGTTCTTC

abundance: few
len: 17
v_gene: TRBV7-6
d_gene: .
j_gene: TRBJ2-5
CDR3aa: CASSLGSGPPLTETQYF
CDR3nt: TGTGCCAGCAGCTTAGGGTCTGGGCCCCCGCTAACGGAGACCCAGTACTTC

abundance: .
len: 12
v_gene: TRBV20-1
d_gene: .
j_gene: TRBJ1-6
CDR3aa: CSAKQGNSPLHF
CDR3nt: TGCAGTGCTAAACAGGGCAATTCACCCCTCCACTTT

abundance: .
len: 15
v_gene: TRBV6-6
d_gene: .
j_gene: TRBJ1-1
CDR3aa: CASSSTNREAAEAFF
CDR3nt: TGTGCCAGCAGTTCCACCAACAGGGAAGCGGCTGAAGCTTTCTTT

abundance: .
len: 14
v_gene: TRBV4-2
d_gene: TRBD2
j_gene: TRBJ2-7
CDR3aa: CASSQIAGDYEQYF
CDR3nt: TGTGCCAGCAGCCAGATAGCGGGAGACTACGAGCAGTACTTC

abundance: few
len: 12
v_gene: TRBV20-1
d_gene: .
j_gene: TRBJ1-2
CDR3aa: CSATQGGSGYTF
CDR3nt: TGCAGTGCTACCCAAGGAGGAAGCGGCTACACCTTC

abundance: .
len: 15
v_gene: TRBV7-9
d_gene: .
j_gene: TRBJ1-3
CDR3aa: CASSWTREAGNTIYF
CDR3nt: TGTGCCAGCAGCTGGACGCGGGAGGCTGGAAACACCATATATTTT

abundance: .
len: 14
v_gene: TRBV11-2
d_gene: .
j_gene: TRBJ1-1
CDR3aa: CASSLVIRNTEAFF
CDR3nt: TGTGCCAGCAGCTTGGTGATTCGGAACACTGAAGCTTTCTTT

abundance: few
len: 15
v_gene: TRBV6-1
d_gene: TRBD1
j_gene: TRBJ2-1
CDR3aa: CASSTRQGAHNEQFF
CDR3nt: TGTGCCAGCAGTACCCGACAGGGGGCCCATAATGAGCAGTTCTTC

abundance: .
len: 13
v_gene: TRBV20-1
d_gene: .
j_gene: TRBJ2-5
CDR3aa: CSARVPNEQTQYF
CDR3nt: TGCAGTGCTAGAGTTCCTAATGAGCAGACCCAGTACTTC

abundance: few
len: 14
v_gene: TRBV2
d_gene: .
j_gene: TRBJ2-1
CDR3aa: CASRARGFKDEQFF
CDR3nt: TGTGCCAGCAGGGCCCGGGGATTTAAGGATGAGCAGTTCTTC

abundance: .
len: 14
v_gene: TRBV12-3/TRBV12-4
d_gene: .
j_gene: TRBJ2-3
CDR3aa: CASTETGSTDTQYF
CDR3nt: TGTGCCAGCACCGAGACAGGCAGCACAGATACGCAGTATTTT

abundance: .
len: 17
v_gene: TRBV20-1
d_gene: TRBD2
j_gene: TRBJ2-1
CDR3aa: CSASGNIPAGVYNEQFF
CDR3nt: TGCAGTGCTAGCGGGAATATTCCAGCGGGAGTCTACAATGAGCAGTTCTTC

abundance: few
len: 13
v_gene: TRBV12-3/TRBV12-4
d_gene: .
j_gene: TRBJ1-2
CDR3aa: CASSLAQDGGYTF
CDR3nt: TGTGCCAGCAGTTTAGCCCAAGACGGCGGCTACACCTTC

abundance: many
len: 13
v_gene: TRBV5-1
d_gene: .
j_gene: TRBJ2-5
CDR3aa: CASSEGLQETQYF
CDR3nt: TGCGCCAGCAGCGAGGGACTCCAAGAGACCCAGTACTTC

abundance: .
len: 14
v_gene: TRBV4-3
d_gene: .
j_gene: TRBJ2-2
CDR3aa: CASSQETGGGELFF
CDR3nt: TGCGCCAGCAGCCAAGAGACAGGCGGCGGGGAGCTGTTTTTT